Each of the 24 T cell receptor beta chains below was sequenced from the same sample in a study of cytomegalovirus exposure and HLA in healthy donors. Primers for the PCR totalled 60 Vbeta and 13 Jbeta. Clones were read by immunoSEQ multiplex PCR, and TCRdb kept only the in-frame ones, dropping some. The table for this sample gives some 41,000 clones. What was sequenced was PBMCs. These receptors were collected from a man aged 25-45 years in good health and CMV-seronegative.

The chain recombines TRBV11-2 with TRBJ1-5; D not certain. The CDR3 is 13 residues long. V lost 0 bases to trimming and J lost 4 bases, with 4 bases between them. Germline CDR1 is SGHAT and CDR2 is FQNNGV. CDR3: CASSLDRNQPQHF. The CDR3, as DNA: TGTGCCAGCAGCTTAGATCGGAATCAGCCCCAGCATTTT.

The chain joins TRBV28 to TRBJ1-2; D is undetermined. The V gene lost 5 bases and the J gene lost 2 bases, with 12 bases spanning the gap. Germline V gene sequence: CDR1 MDHEN, CDR2 SYDVKM. CDR3 length equals 14 residues. CDR3: CASSTPADNYGYTF. CDR3 DNA sequence: TGTGCCAGCAGTACCCCAGCGGACAACTATGGCTACACCTTC.

The genes are TRBV5-6 and TRBJ2-1; 13 nucleotides match TRBD2. V gave up 4 bases and J gave up 8 bases; unmatched junction bases: 6. The germline CDR1 and CDR2 sequences are SGHDT and YYEEEE. This CDR3 has 15 amino acids. CDR3 DNA sequence: TGTGCCAGCAGCAGGACTAGCGGGAGTCTCTATGAGCAGTTCTTC. This gives the protein CASSRTSGSLYEQFF.

The chain combines TRBV9 with TRBJ1-5; D is unclear. CDR1 and CDR2 (germline): SGDLS, YYNGEE. The CDR3 spans 17 residues. V was trimmed by 1 base and J by 3 bases, leaving 17 bases between them. CDR3 amino acids: CASSVRRDMVINQPQHF. CDR3 sequence (DNA): TGTGCCAGCAGCGTAAGACGGGATATGGTTATCAATCAGCCCCAGCATTTT.

V is TRBV7-9 and J is TRBJ2-7; 8 nucleotides agree with TRBD1. The CDR3 has 14 amino acids. V dropped 5 bases and J dropped 5; count of bases not matched to a gene: 8. Per the germline V gene, CDR1 is SEHNR and CDR2 is FQNEAQ (reference sequence). CDR3 in DNA: TGTGCCAGCAGCCGACGACAGGGGACAGACGAGCAGTACTTC. Translated: CASSRRQGTDEQYF.

The rearrangement joins TRBV2 to TRBJ2-1; 8 nucleotides agree with TRBD2. The CDR3 length is 15 residues. With V trimmed by 6 bases and J by 3 bases, 7 bases remained unmatched. Germline loops: CDR1 SNHLY, CDR2 FYNNEI. The CDR3: CASRPRAGDYNEQFF. In DNA form, the CDR3 reads TGTGCCAGCAGGCCGAGAGCGGGAGACTACAATGAGCAGTTCTTC.

Concerning this clone itself: An end of the junction differs from the germline gene, which may be a read error. This rearrangement joins TRBV29-1 to TRBJ2-1; D perhaps matches TRBD2 (6 bases). Germline CDR1 SQVTM, CDR2 ANQGSEA. The CDR3 length is 15 residues. CDR3 sequence reads: CSVAGGASSDNEQFF. In nucleotides, the CDR3 is TGCAGCGTTGCTGGCGGGGCTAGCTCCGACAATGAGCAGTTCTTC.

The chain combines TRBV7-3 with TRBJ1-2, with TRBD1 identical over 9 bases. This CDR3 is built from 14 residues. With 5 bases clipped from V and 5 bases from J, the junction kept 6 bases outside the gene matches. Germline CDR1 reads SGHTA; CDR2 reads FQGTGA. The DNA of the CDR3 is TGTGCCAGCAGCCCCCAGGGACAGGGTTATGGCTACACCTTC. This sequence encodes CASSPQGQGYGYTF.

V gene TRBV18 combines with J gene TRBJ2-7; D remains ambiguous. The CDR3 runs to 12 residues. V lost 3 bases, J lost 2 bases, and 5 bases lay in between. Germline V gene lookup returns CDR1 KGHSH and CDR2 LQKENI. For the CDR3, the DNA is TGTGCCAGCTCACCGAGCGCCTACGAGCAGTACTTC. Residues: CASSPSAYEQYF.

V gene TRBV27 combines with J gene TRBJ1-1, with 8 bases fitting TRBD1. CDR3 length: 14 residues. Germline V gene lookup returns CDR1 MNHEY and CDR2 SMNVEV (reference sequence). Trimming removed 7 bases from V and 1 base from J; junction bases left unmatched: 5. CDR3 sequence (DNA): TGTGCCAGCAATAGACAGGGGCCGAACACTGAAGCTTTCTTT. This sequence encodes CASNRQGPNTEAFF.

The CDR3 loop reads CASSQEGSVRANQPQHF. Written as DNA, the CDR3 is TGTGCCAGCAGCCAAGAGGGGTCCGTGAGGGCAAATCAGCCCCAGCATTTT. The chain carries TRBV4-2 and TRBJ1-5; no clear D. The CDR3 is 17 residues long. V lost 0 bases and J 4 bases, leaving 16 bases between the germline ends. The germline V gene encodes CDR1 LGHNA and CDR2 YNFKEQ.

The chain carries TRBV5-1 and TRBJ2-3; 13 nucleotides match TRBD2. This CDR3 has 15 amino acids. Germline CDR1 reads SGHRS; CDR2 reads YFSETQ. Unmatched junction bases numbered 3, after V lost 2 bases and J lost 6 bases. The CDR3 here is CASSLGLAGEDTQYF. The CDR3 nucleotides read TGCGCCAGCAGCTTAGGACTAGCGGGGGAGGATACGCAGTATTTT.

The chain couples TRBV27 to TRBJ1-1; D is ambiguous. V lost 3 bases and J lost 0, with 8 bases in between. Germline V gene sequence: CDR1 MNHEY, CDR2 SMNVEV (reference sequence). This CDR3 has 14 residues. The DNA for the CDR3 is TGTGCCAGCAGTTTGGAGGGTATGAACACTGAAGCTTTCTTT. Translated: CASSLEGMNTEAFF.

This CDR3 reads CASSLGGGRGSTEAFF. The CDR3 bases are TGTGCCAGCAGCTTAGGAGGGGGAAGGGGCTCCACTGAAGCTTTCTTT. The chain links TRBV7-2 to TRBJ1-1; D perhaps matches TRBD1 (6 bases). The CDR3 sequence is 16 residues long. V was clipped by 1 base and J by 4 bases, with 16 bases between them. From germline, CDR1 is SGHTA and CDR2 FQGNSA.

V and J are TRBV19 and TRBJ2-1; 16 bases line up with TRBD2. Germline CDR1 reads LNHDA; CDR2 reads SQIVND (reference sequence). The V gene end was trimmed by 5 bases and the J gene end by 8 bases; junction bases not matched to a gene: 6. The CDR3 consists of 16 residues. The CDR3 is CASSAGLAGGAYEQFF. The CDR3, as DNA: TGTGCCAGTAGTGCGGGACTAGCGGGGGGGGCTTATGAGCAGTTCTTC.

The gene calls are TRBV11-2 and TRBJ2-1; 8 bases map to TRBD1. The V gene's germline CDR1 is SGHAT and CDR2 FQNNGV. Trimming cost V 1 base and J 7 bases; bases outside gene matches: 9. CDR3 length equals 16 residues. CDR3 coding DNA: TGTGCCAGCAGCTTAGTGGGTCAGGGGGCCTCGAATGAGCAGTTCTTC. Amino acids: CASSLVGQGASNEQFF.

Its frequency marks this clone as medium-sized. The rearrangement uses TRBV6-4 and TRBJ2-1; D not resolved. The V gene lost 0 bases and the J gene lost 2 bases, with 5 bases spanning the gap. CDR1 MRHNA and CDR2 SNTAGT come from the germline V gene. This CDR3 is built from 14 residues. CDR3 DNA sequence: TGTGCCAGCAGTGACTCGGGCCCCTACAATGAGCAGTTCTTC. Encoded protein: CASSDSGPYNEQFF.

The J gene is TRBJ2-3, the V gene TRBV6-1; no definite D call. The CDR3 loop spans 14 amino acids. The V gene's germline CDR1 is MNHNS and CDR2 SASEGT. V was shortened by 3 bases and J by 2 bases, with 9 bases between the two germline ends. The CDR3 region has the DNA TGTGCCAGCAGTGAGCGGCAGACCACAGATACGCAGTATTTT. Residues: CASSERQTTDTQYF.

V and J are TRBV6-1 and TRBJ2-3; D is ambiguous. V was clipped by 3 bases and J by 2 bases, with 9 bases between them. Germline V CDR1 and CDR2: MNHNS, SASEGT. CDR3 length: 14 amino acids. In DNA, the CDR3 is TGTGCCAGCAGTGACACGAGTAACACAGATACGCAGTATTTT. Encoded protein: CASSDTSNTDTQYF.

V gene TRBV5-4 combines with J gene TRBJ2-5; possibly TRBD1 for D (5 bases). Per the germline V gene, CDR1 is SGHNT and CDR2 is YYREEE (reference sequence). The CDR3 runs 13 residues. V was pared by 2 bases and J by 4 bases, with 9 bases between. The CDR3 coding sequence is TGTGCCAGCAGCTTAACAGGCCGAGAGACCCAGTACTTC. Translation: CASSLTGRETQYF. The full variable domain, rest sourced from reference TRBV5-4 and TRBJ2-5, is ETGVTQSPTHLIKTRGQQVTLRCSSQSGHNTVSWYQQALGQGPQFIFQYYREEENGRGNFPPRFSGLQFPNYSSELNVNALELDDSALYLCASSLTGRETQYFGPGTRLLVL.

V usage is TRBV15 and J usage is TRBJ2-7; perhaps TRBD2 as D (6 bases). The V and J ends lost 3 bases and 5 bases respectively, with 17 bases between them. The germline V gene has CDR1 LNHNV and CDR2 YYDKDF (reference sequence). The CDR3 contains 15 residues. Here the CDR3 DNA reads TGTGCCACCAGCAGGGACCCCGGGGGTTCTCACGAGCAGTACTTC. The encoded protein is CATSRDPGGSHEQYF.

The chain combines TRBV7-2 with TRBJ2-2, with D maybe TRBD1 (5 bases). Per the germline V gene, CDR1 is SGHTA and CDR2 is FQGNSA. Trimming took 10 bases from V and 5 from J, leaving 20 bases between them. This CDR3 contains 15 residues. CDR3 in DNA: TGTGCCATCTCTATGGCAGGGTCGGGTACCGGGGAGCTGTTTTTT. This gives the protein CAISMAGSGTGELFF.

This chain joins TRBV21-1 and TRBJ2-2; TRBD2 is the table's D call, not checked against the DNA. TRBV21-1 is a documented pseudogene. This CDR3 is 19 amino acids long. This chain's CDR3 is CASSKEGTLADTDTGELFF. The CDR3, as DNA: TGTGCCAGCAGCAAAGAAGGGACCCTAGCGGACACGGACACCGGGGAGCTGTTTTTT.

The V and J genes are TRBV5-4 and TRBJ2-1; TRBD2 might be the D (5 bases). The CDR3 has 13 amino acids. The ends were cut back, 1 base at V and 5 bases at J, with 7 bases in the middle. Germline values: CDR1 SGHNT, CDR2 YYREEE (reference sequence). The DNA for the CDR3 is TGTGCCAGCAGCTTGCCCGGGGACAATGAGCAGTTCTTC. Translating it yields CASSLPGDNEQFF.